The clone carrying this T cell receptor beta chain has a single count. The data were taken from a study of shared clonotypes between healthy human individuals. Spread over ten immunoSEQ deep assay plates, unsorted PBMC DNA underwent sequencing. The assay was immunoSEQ multiplex PCR, and TCRdb's table has in-frame clones only and misses some. This table has around 500,000 clones, around 79% appearing once. This TCR was recovered from a woman between 35 and 50 years old in good health. Some clones in this sample may be carry-over from other donors' samples. What was sequenced was PBMCs.

CDR3 nucleotides: TGCAGCACTTGGGTGGAGACCCAGTACTTC. It codes for CSTWVETQYF. V usage is TRBV29-1 and J usage is TRBJ2-5; D unclear. CDR1 SQVTM and CDR2 ANQGSEA come from the germline V gene. Trimming left V 8 bases short and J 5 bases short, with 9 bases between. CDR3 length: 10 amino acids.